The present T cell receptor (beta chain) was sequenced within a study of T-cell memory formation after mild COVID-19 (dated by TCRdb to about 2021). At the level of the whole study: TCR sequence clusters from the two donors were found to be largely donor specific. In a couple of donors, T-cell clones that expanded and contracted after mild COVID-19 were followed by sequencing TCRalpha and TCRbeta repertoires longitudinally. Two young, previously healthy adult volunteers, one female and one male, were included in the cohort.

Ficoll-Paque density gradient centrifugation was the method used to isolate PBMCs. CDR3 length: 12 amino acids, cysteine to phenylalanine. Just CDR3 DNA is preserved here, 36 bases in frame from base 1. A distance of 13 bases separates the germline ends of V and J, which lose 8 bases and 5 bases respectively. CDR1 and CDR2 are drawn from the germline V gene: SGHRS, YFSETQ. The instrument given in TCRdb is Illumina NovaSeq 6000. Using 5'RACE with constant-segment primers, TCRalpha and TCRbeta cDNA libraries were constructed, with sample barcodes and unique molecular identifiers added in the process. RNA was extracted from every sample with Trizol reagent. Libraries were amplified in two PCR steps, with a second sample barcode and Illumina TruSeq adapters added in the second step. Libraries were sequenced on an Illumina NovaSeq with 2 x 150 bp paired-end reads. Concerning the study's data processing: Demultiplexing of reads and collapsing into UMI-guided consensus sequences were performed with migec v1.2.7. Using mixcr v2.1.11, the UMI consensuses were aligned to TRA and TRB V and J templates and assembled into clonotypes. Expanded or contracted clonotypes were those called significant by both edgeR and NoisET, with noise models trained on biological replicates. For edgeR calls, the cutoffs were a false discovery rate-adjusted p below 0.01 and a log2 fold-change threshold of 1. As an exploratory analysis of dynamics, max-normalized trajectories of the 1000 most abundant clonotypes were examined with PCA combined with hierarchical clustering. Separately sequenced CD4+ and CD8+ repertoires were used to assign the CD4 or CD8 phenotype of responding clones. TCRdb itself trimmed the public reads at Q25 with fastp, ran MiXCR and retained productive beta chains. Every entry covers one CDR3 protein and lists the most common genes and DNA from its rows. The V and J calls here are based on TCRdb, not the publication. The sample profile shows under 600,000 distinct CDR3 sequences; roughly a fifth of them were found once. About 8.4% of the sample belongs to the ten largest clones.

Overall study outcomes, separate from this receptor: Contracting CD4+ clones turned up mainly in the CM and EM memory subsets, whereas EMRA was where CD8+ clones were enriched. Some responding clones were found in pre-infection memory, which suggests that pre-existing cross-reactive memory T cells took part in the SARS-CoV-2 response. The second-wave clones that peaked on day 37 were not confirmed to be SARS-CoV-2 specific. Clones that contracted from day 15 to 85 showed balanced CD4/CD8 phenotypes, whereas a second wave of clones that expanded from day 15 to 37 leaned towards CD4+. The study covered only a couple of mild cases, and larger cohorts including severe cases with pre-infection samples were considered necessary.

This clonotype was counted only a few times. There is no known antigen for this receptor. Nothing much larger sits one base from this clone, and base qualities are not available. The rearrangement joined TRBV5-1 to TRBJ2-5; the D gene is possibly TRBD2, with 5 bases matching. Sequenced: PBMCs or a T cell subset sorted from them (not recorded which). The sequence came from an adult woman who had mild COVID-19 (a few samples of this study predate the infection). The sample titles of this study are shuffled in the database, so cell type and time point are left out; the donor was told from shared clones. The nucleotide sequence is TGCGCCAGTACCGCGGGTGGGGAGACCCAGTACTTC. Its translation reads: CASTAGGETQYF.